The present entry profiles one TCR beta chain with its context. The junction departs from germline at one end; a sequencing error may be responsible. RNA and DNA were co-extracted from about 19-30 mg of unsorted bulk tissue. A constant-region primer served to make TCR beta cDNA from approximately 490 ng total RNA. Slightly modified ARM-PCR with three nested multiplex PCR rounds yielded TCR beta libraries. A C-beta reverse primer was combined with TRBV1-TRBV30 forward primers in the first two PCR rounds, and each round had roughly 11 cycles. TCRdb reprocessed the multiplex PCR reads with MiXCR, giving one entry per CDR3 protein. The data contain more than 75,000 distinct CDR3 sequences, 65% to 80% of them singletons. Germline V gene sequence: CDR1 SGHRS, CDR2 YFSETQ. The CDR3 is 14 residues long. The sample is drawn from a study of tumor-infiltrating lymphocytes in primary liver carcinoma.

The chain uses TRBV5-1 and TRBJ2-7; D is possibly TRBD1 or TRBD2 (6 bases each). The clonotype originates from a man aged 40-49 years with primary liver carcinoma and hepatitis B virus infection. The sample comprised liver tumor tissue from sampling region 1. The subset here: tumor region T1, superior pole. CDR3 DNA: TGCGCCAGCAGCCTAGCTGGAGGGGGATACGAGCTGTACTTC. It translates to CASSLAGGGYELYF.